A single sample is the source of the 27 T cell receptor beta chains below, sequenced in a study of siplizumab effects on memory and regulatory T cells (dated by TCRdb to the late 2010s). Libraries were built with the immunoSEQ multiplex PCR assay. TCRdb's version of the immuneACCESS table is confined to in-frame rearrangements and falls short of the full clone set. An unresolved V gene accounts for under half of the shortfall where checked; the remainder is of unknown origin. The table for this sample lists 100,000 to 110,000 clones; more than 85% of them were counted only once. In total, the top ten clones hold about 0.15% of the sample. The source material was CD4+ T cells sorted from blood. The source is a human donor in good health.

This chain links TRBV28 with TRBJ1-1; tentative D call: TRBD1 (5 bases). This CDR3 is 11 amino acids long. The germline CDR1 and CDR2 sequences are MDHEN and SYDVKM. Between the trimmed V and J ends, which lost 4 bases and 7 bases, there was a span of 7 bases. CDR3 in DNA: TGTGCCAGCAGTTCTGGGGGTGAAGCTTTCTTT. Its protein product is CASSSGGEAFF.

The chain recombines TRBV2 with TRBJ2-3; possible D gene TRBD1, 6 bases. The length of the CDR3 is 15 residues. The germline CDR1 and CDR2 sequences are SNHLY and FYNNEI. Trimming removed 2 bases from V and 2 bases from J, with 11 bases in between. The CDR3 DNA is TGTGCCAGCAGTGAACAGGACAGTCCCACAGATACGCAGTATTTT. This encodes CASSEQDSPTDTQYF.

The chain recombines TRBV2 with TRBJ1-5; D may be TRBD1 (6 bases). V dropped 1 base and J dropped 5 bases, with 6 bases sitting between them. CDR1 and CDR2 (germline): SNHLY, FYNNEI. The CDR3 is made up of 13 amino acids. The CDR3 nucleotides are TGTGCCAGCAGTGAAGAGGGGGATCAGCCCCAGCATTTT. Translating it yields CASSEEGDQPQHF.

This clone was found once. The V and J genes are TRBV19 and TRBJ1-3, with 7 bases that match TRBD1. This CDR3 is 17 amino acids long. Germline values: CDR1 LNHDA, CDR2 SQIVND (reference sequence). With 6 bases clipped from V and 3 bases from J, the junction kept 14 bases outside the gene matches. The chain's CDR3 is CASSSRDRVRGGNTIYF. The DNA for the CDR3 is TGTGCCAGTAGCTCTCGAGACAGGGTTCGTGGTGGAAACACCATATATTTT.

The J gene is TRBJ1-1, the V gene TRBV29-1, with D hard to call. The CDR3 is made up of 11 amino acids. V lost 0 bases and J 8 bases, leaving 7 bases between the germline ends. Germline CDR1 reads SQVTM; CDR2 reads ANQGSEA. The CDR3 here is CSVEEVGEAFF. DNA of the CDR3: TGCAGCGTTGAAGAGGTCGGCGAAGCTTTCTTT.

The CDR3 here is CASSFAAPFEETQYF. CDR3 nucleotide sequence: TGTGCCAGCAGCTTTGCCGCCCCGTTTGAGGAGACCCAGTACTTC. V is TRBV5-4 and J is TRBJ2-5; D not resolved. In germline, CDR1 is SGHNT, CDR2 YYREEE (reference sequence). This CDR3 is 15 amino acids long. V shed 2 bases and J shed 5 bases, with 16 bases lying between them.

The V gene is TRBV5-1, the J gene TRBJ1-5, with D maybe TRBD1 (5 bases). Per germline, CDR1 SGHRS and CDR2 YFSETQ. The length of the CDR3 is 15 residues. Between the trimmed V and J ends, which lost 4 bases and 2 bases, there was a span of 13 bases. The CDR3 region has the DNA TGCGCCAGCAGCCCAGGGCGAGGGGGCAATCAGCCCCAGCATTTT. This codes for CASSPGRGGNQPQHF.

The chain employs TRBV5-1 and TRBJ2-7; D remains unclear. Germline CDR1 is SGHRS and CDR2 is YFSETQ. V was shortened by 5 bases and J by 2 bases, with 2 bases between the two germline ends. The length of the CDR3 is 10 residues. The CDR3 DNA sequence: TGCGCCAGCAGTCCCTACGAGCAGTACTTC. Its protein is CASSPYEQYF. Supplemented by reference TRBV5-1 and TRBJ2-7, the full variable domain reads KAGVTQTPRYLIKTRGQQVTLSCSPISGHRSVSWYQQTPGQGLQFLFEYFSETQRNKGNFPGRFSGRQFSNSRSEMNVSTLELGDSALYLCASSPYEQYFGPGTRLTVT.

This sequence joins TRBV12-2 and TRBJ1-3. TRBV12-2 is described as a pseudogene. CDR3 length: 14 amino acids. CDR3 region: CASRLAGDGNTIYF. The CDR3 nucleotides read TGTGCAAGTCGCTTAGCTGGTGATGGAAACACCATATATTTT.

The genes are TRBV19 and TRBJ1-2; 7 bases agree with TRBD1. V lost 3 bases and J lost 8; bases outside the gene matches: 9. The CDR3 is 14 amino acids. CDR1 is LNHDA and CDR2 is SQIVND in the germline V gene (reference sequence). The CDR3 is CASSIDGTADGYTF. As DNA, the CDR3 is TGTGCCAGTAGTATTGACGGGACAGCAGACGGCTACACCTTC.

This chain links TRBV5-6 with TRBJ1-2; 9 bases fit TRBD1. The CDR3 sequence is 13 residues long. V trimming: 4 bases; J trimming: 6 bases; junction bases outside the gene matches: 4. Per germline, CDR1 SGHDT and CDR2 YYEEEE. CDR3 residues: CASSPGQGHGYTF. Written as DNA, the CDR3 is TGTGCCAGCAGCCCGGGACAGGGACATGGCTACACCTTC.

The sample holds one count of this clone. CDR3 residues: CASSAPTGELFF. DNA for the CDR3: TGTGCCAGCAGTGCACCTACCGGGGAGCTGTTTTTT. The rearrangement uses TRBV6-4 and TRBJ2-2; unclear D gene. This CDR3 is 12 amino acids long. The germline V gene has CDR1 MRHNA and CDR2 SNTAGT. The V end lost 4 bases, the J end lost 5 bases, and 5 bases lay between the germline ends.

This chain connects TRBV7-2 to TRBJ1-3; no firm D call. Deletions cut 2 bases from V and 0 bases from J, with 8 bases between. This CDR3 is 15 amino acids long. Germline V CDR1 and CDR2: SGHTA, FQGNSA. CDR3 coding DNA: TGTGCCAGCAGCTTAAGTGGATTCTCTGGAAACACCATATATTTT. Amino acid sequence: CASSLSGFSGNTIYF. Complete variable domain (other parts from reference TRBV7-2 and TRBJ1-3): GAGVSQSPSNKVTEKGKDVELRCDPISGHTALYWYRQSLGQGLEFLIYFQGNSAPDKSGLPSDRFSAERTGGSVSTLTIQRTQQEDSAVYLCASSLSGFSGNTIYFGEGSWLTVV.

The DNA of the CDR3 is TGTGCCAGCAGCCCCGGACTTCAAGAGACCCAGTACTTC. It is translated as CASSPGLQETQYF. V and J are TRBV7-3 and TRBJ2-5; D is possibly TRBD2 (5 bases). The CDR3 is 13 residues long. Looked up from germline, CDR1 is SGHTA and CDR2 is FQGTGA. The V end was cut by 5 bases, the J end by 2 bases, with 9 bases between.

V gene TRBV5-6 combines with J gene TRBJ2-3; TRBD1 agrees at 9 bases. The V gene end was trimmed by 0 bases and the J gene end by 1 base; junction bases not matched to a gene: 9. The CDR3 extends over 18 amino acids. Per germline, CDR1 SGHDT and CDR2 YYEEEE. DNA of the CDR3: TGTGCCAGCAGCTTGGACAGAGGGGACAGGGAAGGCACAGATACGCAGTATTTT. Its translation is CASSLDRGDREGTDTQYF.

The J gene is TRBJ2-1, the V gene TRBV7-9; 8 nucleotides line up with TRBD2. The CDR3 is 15 amino acids. The trim removed 4 bases at V and 4 bases at J, leaving 6 bases unmatched. The germline CDR1 and CDR2 sequences are SEHNR and FQNEAQ (reference sequence). CDR3 region: CASSYGLAGYNEQFF. The CDR3 DNA reads TGTGCCAGCAGCTACGGACTAGCCGGTTACAATGAGCAGTTCTTC.

This clone was seen only once. The chain combines TRBV5-1 with TRBJ1-5; no firm D call. Germline V gives CDR1 SGHRS, CDR2 YFSETQ. The CDR3 is 15 residues long. Between the trimmed V and J ends, which lost 0 bases and 1 base, there was a span of 8 bases. CDR3 sequence: CASSLGANSNQPQHF. The CDR3 nucleotides are TGCGCCAGCAGCTTGGGGGCGAACAGCAATCAGCCCCAGCATTTT.

V is TRBV7-2 and J is TRBJ2-3, with D possibly being TRBD1 or TRBD2 (6 bases each). Germline CDR1 reads SGHTA; CDR2 reads FQGNSA. This CDR3 spans 12 amino acids. Trimming pared 6 bases from V and 8 bases from J, leaving 12 bases between. The CDR3 coding sequence is TGTGCCAGCAGGAAACAGGGAGGTACGCAGTATTTT. Protein product: CASRKQGGTQYF.

The chain combines TRBV30 with TRBJ1-1, with D unclear. Germline CDR1 reads GTSNPN; CDR2 reads SVGIG (reference sequence). The CDR3 length is 11 residues. The V end lost 0 bases, the J end lost 8 bases, and 7 bases lay between the germline ends. The CDR3 DNA sequence: TGTGCCTGGAGTGTGCAAAGGGAAGCTTTCTTT. It encodes CAWSVQREAFF.

The V gene is TRBV5-1, the J gene TRBJ1-1, with TRBD1 as a possible D gene (5 bases). Trimming pared 8 bases from V and 0 bases from J, leaving 26 bases between. CDR1 is SGHRS, CDR2 YFSETQ, per germline. The CDR3 has 18 residues. Here the CDR3 reads CASRETFLGGVMNTEAFF. DNA of the CDR3: TGCGCCAGTCGAGAGACCTTCTTAGGAGGGGTCATGAACACTGAAGCTTTCTTT. The full variable domain, completed using reference TRBV5-1 and TRBJ1-1, is KAGVTQTPRYLIKTRGQQVTLSCSPISGHRSVSWYQQTPGQGLQFLFEYFSETQRNKGNFPGRFSGRQFSNSRSEMNVSTLELGDSALYLCASRETFLGGVMNTEAFFGQGTRLTVV.

The chain uses TRBV5-1 and TRBJ2-7; 7 nucleotides agree with TRBD2. The CDR3 consists of 13 residues. V was clipped by 6 bases and J by 1 base; unmatched bases: 4. CDR1 SGHRS and CDR2 YFSETQ come from the germline V gene. Written as DNA, the CDR3 is TGCGCCAGCAACCCCGGGGGGTCCTACGAGCAGTACTTC. As protein: CASNPGGSYEQYF.

V gene TRBV2 combines with J gene TRBJ2-7, with D perhaps matching TRBD1 (5 bases). Germline-derived CDR1 and CDR2 are SNHLY and FYNNEI. Trimming cost V 7 bases and J 3 bases, with 13 bases left between them. This CDR3 has 13 amino acids. CDR3: CASTQGVYYEQYF. CDR3 DNA: TGTGCCAGCACCCAAGGGGTTTACTACGAGCAGTACTTC. Full variable domain (outside the CDR3, taken from reference TRBV2 and TRBJ2-7): EPEVTQTPSHQVTQMGQEVILRCVPISNHLYFYWYRQILGQKVEFLVSFYNNEISEKSEIFDDQFSVERPDGSNFTLKIRSTKLEDSAMYFCASTQGVYYEQYFGPGTRLTVT.

This chain joins TRBV11-3 and TRBJ2-3; 9 nucleotides line up with TRBD1. V gave up 5 bases and J gave up 9 bases; unmatched junction bases: 12. The CDR3 consists of 15 residues. Germline values: CDR1 SGHNT, CDR2 YENEEA. The CDR3 DNA sequence: TGTGCCAGCAGCCAAGGACAGGGGCTATCGATAACGCAGTATTTT. The encoded protein is CASSQGQGLSITQYF.

The V and J genes are TRBV10-3 and TRBJ2-7; D is ambiguous. The CDR3 has 13 amino acids. Germline V gene data show CDR1 as ENHRY and CDR2 as SYGVKD. Trimming left V 6 bases short and J 5 bases short, with 14 bases between. The CDR3 sequence: CAISGLPTDEQYF. In DNA form, the CDR3 reads TGTGCCATCAGCGGTCTCCCCACCGACGAGCAGTACTTC.

The chain uses TRBV15 and TRBJ1-5; 8 positions match TRBD1. The CDR3 is 16 amino acids. The V gene end was trimmed by 3 bases and the J gene end by 4 bases; junction bases not matched to a gene: 8. Germline CDR1 LNHNV, CDR2 YYDKDF (reference sequence). CDR3 DNA sequence: TGTGCCACCAGCAGGGCCGGGACAGGTTCTAATCAGCCCCAGCATTTT. Protein product: CATSRAGTGSNQPQHF.

The CDR3 bases are TGCAGTGCTAGAGATTTCTTAGGCTACACCTTC. Translated, it gives CSARDFLGYTF. This chain joins TRBV20-1 and TRBJ1-2, with unresolved D. Looked up from germline, CDR1 is DFQATT and CDR2 is SNEGSKA (reference sequence). The CDR3 contains 11 residues. Trimming shortened V by 0 bases and J by 8 bases, and 7 bases separated the two germline ends.

The V call is TRBV4-2, the J call TRBJ1-4; D perhaps matches TRBD1 (5 bases). The germline V gene encodes CDR1 LGHNA and CDR2 YNFKEQ. V lost 4 bases and J 5 bases, leaving 14 bases between the germline ends. The CDR3 sequence is 15 residues long. CDR3 sequence reads: CASSRADTPNEKLFF. Written as DNA, the CDR3 is TGTGCCAGCAGCCGAGCGGACACCCCGAATGAAAAACTGTTTTTT.